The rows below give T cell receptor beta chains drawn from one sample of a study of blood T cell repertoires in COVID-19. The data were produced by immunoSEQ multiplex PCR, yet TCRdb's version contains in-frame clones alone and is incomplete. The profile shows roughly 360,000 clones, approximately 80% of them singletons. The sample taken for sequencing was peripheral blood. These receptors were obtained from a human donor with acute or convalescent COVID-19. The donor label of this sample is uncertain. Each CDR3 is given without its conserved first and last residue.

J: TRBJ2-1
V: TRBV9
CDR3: ASSVATGTLVGEQF

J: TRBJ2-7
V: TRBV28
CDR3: ASSTSIWTASYEQY

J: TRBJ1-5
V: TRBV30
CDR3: AWSVTGLYQPQH

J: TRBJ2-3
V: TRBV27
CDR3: ASSSPQPWGTSTDTQY

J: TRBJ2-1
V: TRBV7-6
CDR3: ASSPLGGGYEQF

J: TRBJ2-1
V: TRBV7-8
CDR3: ASSPAGTSGSPIAYNEQF

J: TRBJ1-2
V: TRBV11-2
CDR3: ASSLVQGGRGGYT

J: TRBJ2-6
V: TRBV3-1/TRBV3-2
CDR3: ASSQGAGANVLT

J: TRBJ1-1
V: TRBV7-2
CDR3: ASSLVSVGRRGWTEAF

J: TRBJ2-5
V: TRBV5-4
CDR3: ASSLGGLLVGTQY

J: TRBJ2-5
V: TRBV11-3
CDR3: ASSLGRPRDQETQY

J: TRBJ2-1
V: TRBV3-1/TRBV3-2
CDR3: ASSRVDNEQF

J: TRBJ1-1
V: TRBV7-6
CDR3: ASSPGQITEAF

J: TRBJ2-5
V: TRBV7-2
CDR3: ASSLGGPQETQY

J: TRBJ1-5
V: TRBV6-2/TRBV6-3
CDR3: ASSYETGDRSNQPQH

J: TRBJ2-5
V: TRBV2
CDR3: ASKPAAFQETQY

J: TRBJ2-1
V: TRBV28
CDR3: ASSLPPGQGIDEQF

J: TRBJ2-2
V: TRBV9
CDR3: ASSASPGGELF

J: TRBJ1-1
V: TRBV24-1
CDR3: AVQQGLNTEAF

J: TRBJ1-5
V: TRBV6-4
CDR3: ASSDKDRVQPQH

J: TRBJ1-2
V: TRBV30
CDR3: ACKKGAGYGYT

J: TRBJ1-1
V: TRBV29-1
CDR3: SSRGLMNTEAF

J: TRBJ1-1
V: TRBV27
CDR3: ASSLSRAGKDTEAF

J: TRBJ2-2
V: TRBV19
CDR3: ASSVSSGSWTGELF

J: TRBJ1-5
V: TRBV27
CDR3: ASSSGTAWGQPQH

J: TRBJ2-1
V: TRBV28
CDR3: ASSYPIKNEQF